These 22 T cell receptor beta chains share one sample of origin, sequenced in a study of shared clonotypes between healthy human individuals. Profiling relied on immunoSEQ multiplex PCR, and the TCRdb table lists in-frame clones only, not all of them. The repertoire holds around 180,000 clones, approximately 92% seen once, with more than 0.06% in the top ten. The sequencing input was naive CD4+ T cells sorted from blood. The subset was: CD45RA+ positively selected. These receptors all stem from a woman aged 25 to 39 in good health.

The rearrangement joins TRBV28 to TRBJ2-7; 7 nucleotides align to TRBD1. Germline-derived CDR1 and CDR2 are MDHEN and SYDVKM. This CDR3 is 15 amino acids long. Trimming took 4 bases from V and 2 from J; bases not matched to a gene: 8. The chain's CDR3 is CASSSRQGVPYEQYF. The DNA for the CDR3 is TGTGCCAGCAGTTCCCGACAGGGTGTCCCCTACGAGCAGTACTTC.

The CDR3 loop reads CATTPEANTGELFF. CDR3 sequence (DNA): TGTGCCACCACCCCGGAGGCGAACACCGGGGAGCTGTTTTTT. This chain uses TRBV2 with TRBJ2-2, with D perhaps matching TRBD2 (5 bases). This CDR3 is built from 14 residues. From germline, CDR1 is SNHLY and CDR2 FYNNEI. With 10 bases removed from V and 0 bases from J, the gap between germline ends came to 12 bases.

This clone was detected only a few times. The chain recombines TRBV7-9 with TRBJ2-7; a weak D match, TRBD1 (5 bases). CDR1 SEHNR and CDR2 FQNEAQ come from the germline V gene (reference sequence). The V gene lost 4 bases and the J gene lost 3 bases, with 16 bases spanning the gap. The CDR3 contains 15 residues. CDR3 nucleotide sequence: TGTGCCAGCAGCTCCCTCGCAGGGATAAGCTACGAGCAGTACTTC. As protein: CASSSLAGISYEQYF.

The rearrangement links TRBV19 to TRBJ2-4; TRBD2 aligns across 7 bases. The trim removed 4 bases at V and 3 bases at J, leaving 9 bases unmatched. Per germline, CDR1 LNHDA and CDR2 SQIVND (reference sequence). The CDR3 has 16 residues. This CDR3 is CASSTREAGVKNIQYF. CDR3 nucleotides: TGTGCCAGTAGTACCCGGGAGGCCGGGGTCAAAAACATTCAGTACTTC. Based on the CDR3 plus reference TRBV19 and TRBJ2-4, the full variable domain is DGGITQSPKYLFRKEGQNVTLSCEQNLNHDAMYWYRQDPGQGLRLIYYSQIVNDFQKGDIAEGYSVSREKKESFPLTVTSAQKNPTAFYLCASSTREAGVKNIQYFGAGTRLSVL.

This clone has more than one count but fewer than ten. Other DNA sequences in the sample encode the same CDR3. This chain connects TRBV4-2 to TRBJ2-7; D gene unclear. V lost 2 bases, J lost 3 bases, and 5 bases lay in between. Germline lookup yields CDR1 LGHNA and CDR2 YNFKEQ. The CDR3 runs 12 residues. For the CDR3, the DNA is TGTGCCAGCAGCCAACCTAACTACGAGCAGTACTTC. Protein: CASSQPNYEQYF.

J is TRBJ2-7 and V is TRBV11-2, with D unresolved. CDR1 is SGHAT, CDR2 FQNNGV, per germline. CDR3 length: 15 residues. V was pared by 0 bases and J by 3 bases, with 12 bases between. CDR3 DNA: TGTGCCAGCAGCTTAGAGCTGGGCAGACACTACGAGCAGTACTTC. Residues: CASSLELGRHYEQYF.

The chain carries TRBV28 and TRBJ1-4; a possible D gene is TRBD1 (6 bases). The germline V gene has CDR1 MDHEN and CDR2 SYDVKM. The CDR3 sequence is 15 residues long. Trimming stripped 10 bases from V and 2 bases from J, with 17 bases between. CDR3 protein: CATAIGGATNEKLFF. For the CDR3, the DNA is TGTGCCACCGCCATTGGGGGGGCGACTAATGAAAAACTGTTTTTT.

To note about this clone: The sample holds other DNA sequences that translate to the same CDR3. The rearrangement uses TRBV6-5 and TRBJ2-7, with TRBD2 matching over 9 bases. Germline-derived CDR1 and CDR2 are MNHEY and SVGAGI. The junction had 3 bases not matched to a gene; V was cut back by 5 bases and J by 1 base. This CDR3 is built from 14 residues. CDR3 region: CASSPTSGSYEQYF. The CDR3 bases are TGTGCCAGCAGTCCTACTAGCGGGTCCTACGAGCAGTACTTC.

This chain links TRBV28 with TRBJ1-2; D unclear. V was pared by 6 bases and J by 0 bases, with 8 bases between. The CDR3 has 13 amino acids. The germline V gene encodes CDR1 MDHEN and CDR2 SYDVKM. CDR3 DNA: TGTGCCAGCAGGATCATGTCTAACTATGGCTACACCTTC. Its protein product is CASRIMSNYGYTF.

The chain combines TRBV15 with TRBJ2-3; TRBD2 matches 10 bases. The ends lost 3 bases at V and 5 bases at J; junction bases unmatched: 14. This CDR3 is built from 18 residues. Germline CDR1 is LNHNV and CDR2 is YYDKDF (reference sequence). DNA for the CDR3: TGTGCCACCAGCAGGAGGGTTTCTAGCGGGAGTCGACAAGATACGCAGTATTTT. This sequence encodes CATSRRVSSGSRQDTQYF. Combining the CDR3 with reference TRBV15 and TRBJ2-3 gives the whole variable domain DAMVIQNPRYQVTQFGKPVTLSCSQTLNHNVMYWYQQKSSQAPKLLFHYYDKDFNNEADTPDNFQSRRPNTSFCFLDIRSPGLGDTAMYLCATSRRVSSGSRQDTQYFGPGTRLTVL.

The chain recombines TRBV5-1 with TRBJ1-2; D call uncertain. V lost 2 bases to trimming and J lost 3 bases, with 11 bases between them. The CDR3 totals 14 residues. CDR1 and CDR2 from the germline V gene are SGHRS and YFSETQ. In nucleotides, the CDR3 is TGCGCCAGCAGCTTACGGGTGAGGGACTATGGCTACACCTTC. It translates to CASSLRVRDYGYTF.

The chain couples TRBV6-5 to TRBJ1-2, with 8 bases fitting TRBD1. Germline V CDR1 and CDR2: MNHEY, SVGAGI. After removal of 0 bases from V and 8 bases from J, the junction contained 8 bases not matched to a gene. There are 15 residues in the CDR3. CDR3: CASSYSGTGALGYTF. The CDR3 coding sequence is TGTGCCAGCAGTTACTCCGGGACAGGCGCGTTAGGCTACACCTTC.

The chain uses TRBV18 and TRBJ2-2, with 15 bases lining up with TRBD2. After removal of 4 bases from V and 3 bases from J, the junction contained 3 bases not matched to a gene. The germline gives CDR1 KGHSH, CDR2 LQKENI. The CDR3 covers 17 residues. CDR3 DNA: TGTGCCAGCTCACGAGGACTAGCGGGAGGGGACACCGGGGAGCTGTTTTTT. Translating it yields CASSRGLAGGDTGELFF. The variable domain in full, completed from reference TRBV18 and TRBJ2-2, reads NAGVMQNPRHLVRRRGQEARLRCSPMKGHSHVYWYRQLPEEGLKFMVYLQKENIIDESGMPKERFSAEFPKEGPSILRIQQVVRGDSAAYFCASSRGLAGGDTGELFFGEGSRLTVL.

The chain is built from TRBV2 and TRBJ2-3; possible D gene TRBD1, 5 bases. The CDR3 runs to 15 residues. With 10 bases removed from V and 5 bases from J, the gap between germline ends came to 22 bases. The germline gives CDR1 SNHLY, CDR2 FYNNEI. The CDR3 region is CATIPSAGWGDTQYF. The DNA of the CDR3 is TGTGCCACCATCCCGTCGGCAGGGTGGGGAGATACGCAGTATTTT.

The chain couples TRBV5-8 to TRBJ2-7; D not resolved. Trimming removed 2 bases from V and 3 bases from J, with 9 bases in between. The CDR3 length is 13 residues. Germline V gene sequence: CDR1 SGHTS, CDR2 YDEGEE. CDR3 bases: TGTGCCAGCAGCTTCCCGGGCATCTACGAGCAGTACTTC. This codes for CASSFPGIYEQYF.

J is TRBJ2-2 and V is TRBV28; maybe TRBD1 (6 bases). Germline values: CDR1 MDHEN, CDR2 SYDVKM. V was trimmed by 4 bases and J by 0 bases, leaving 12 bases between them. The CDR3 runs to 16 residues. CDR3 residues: CASSSQGLANTGELFF. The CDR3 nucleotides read TGTGCCAGCAGTTCCCAGGGGCTAGCGAACACCGGGGAGCTGTTTTTT.

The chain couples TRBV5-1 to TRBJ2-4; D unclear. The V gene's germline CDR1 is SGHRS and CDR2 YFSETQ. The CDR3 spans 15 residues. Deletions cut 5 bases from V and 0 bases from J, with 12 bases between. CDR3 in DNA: TGCGCCAGCAGGACCGAGTACTTAGCCAAAAACATTCAGTACTTC. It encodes CASRTEYLAKNIQYF.

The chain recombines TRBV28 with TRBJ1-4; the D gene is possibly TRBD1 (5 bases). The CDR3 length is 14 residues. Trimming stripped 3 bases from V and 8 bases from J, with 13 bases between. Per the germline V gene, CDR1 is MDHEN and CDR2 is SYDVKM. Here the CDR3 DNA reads TGTGCCAGCAGTTTGGTCGGCAGGGAGGAAAAACTGTTTTTT. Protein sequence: CASSLVGREEKLFF.

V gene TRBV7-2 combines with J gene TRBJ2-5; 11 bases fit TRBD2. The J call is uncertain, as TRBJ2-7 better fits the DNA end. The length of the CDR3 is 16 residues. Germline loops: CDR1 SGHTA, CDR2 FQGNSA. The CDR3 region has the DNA TGTGCCAGCAGCTTAGGGTCTAGCGGGAGGATATACGAGCAGTACTTC. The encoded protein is CASSLGSSGRIYEQYF.

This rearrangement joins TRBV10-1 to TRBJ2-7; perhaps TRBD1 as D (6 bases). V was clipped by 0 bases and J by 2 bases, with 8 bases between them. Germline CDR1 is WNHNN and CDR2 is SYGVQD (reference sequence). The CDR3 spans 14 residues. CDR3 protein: CASSESQGPYEQYF. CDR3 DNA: TGCGCCAGCAGTGAGTCACAGGGCCCCTACGAGCAGTACTTC.

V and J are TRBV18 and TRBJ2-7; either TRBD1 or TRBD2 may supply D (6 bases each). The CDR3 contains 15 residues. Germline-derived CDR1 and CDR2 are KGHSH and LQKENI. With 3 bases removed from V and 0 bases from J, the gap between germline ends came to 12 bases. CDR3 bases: TGTGCCAGCTCACCGGGTAAGGGGGGCTCCTACGAGCAGTACTTC. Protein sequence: CASSPGKGGSYEQYF.

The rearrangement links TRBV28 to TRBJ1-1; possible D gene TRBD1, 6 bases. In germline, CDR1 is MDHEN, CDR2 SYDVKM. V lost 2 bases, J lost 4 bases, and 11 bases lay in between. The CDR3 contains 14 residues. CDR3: CASSLGGSGTEAFF. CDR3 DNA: TGTGCCAGCAGTTTAGGGGGCAGCGGCACTGAAGCTTTCTTT.